This T cell receptor beta chain was recovered during a study of T-cell reconstitution after alpha-beta-depleted transplantation in children. Study-wide results and caveats: Surviving recipient T cells and thymic progenitors produced the high day-60 TCRbeta diversity seen in some patients. Approximately two months post-transplant, alpha-beta T cells reportedly originated from several hundred expanded graft clones. Newly made T cells mostly supplied T-cell counts and diversity one year after transplant.

This clonotype has just a few counts. What it binds is unknown. The CDR3 extends over 13 amino acids. V was pared by 4 bases and J by 0 bases, with 6 bases between. Germline CDR1 is KGHDR and CDR2 is SFDVKD. It was with unique molecular identifiers that the TCRbeta library was prepared. MiXCR, run by TCRdb on the PCR reads, gives a single entry per CDR3 protein. Among around 580,000 distinct CDR3 sequences listed, 23% were seen once. This chain uses TRBV24-1 with TRBJ2-7, with D uncertain. The clonotype originates from a boy in the first two years of life who had a stem cell transplant for acute myeloid leukemia, so the T cells may come from the graft donor. The sequencing here drew on PBMCs, mostly from graft donor cells, taken 360 days after TCRalphabeta/CD19-depleted stem cell transplant. CDR3: CATSETASYEQYF. CDR3 DNA sequence: TGTGCCACCAGTGAAACCGCCTCCTACGAGCAGTACTTC.